These 5 T cell receptor beta chains were sequenced from one sample in a study of blood T cells in healthy people across ages. A second roughly 6 to 12 cycle PCR used barcoded and J-beta primers. TCRdb reprocessed the 5' RACE reads with MiXCR, giving one entry per CDR3 protein. Here the sample spans about a million distinct CDR3 sequences, approximately 49% being singletons. Material for sequencing was blood. These receptors all come from a man aged 30-40 years in good health.

Notes on this clonotype: At one of its ends the junction is not consistent with the germline gene, which may arise from a read error. The chain joins TRBV7-3 to TRBJ2-7; 9 positions agree with TRBD1. This CDR3 spans 15 amino acids. Germline CDR1 is SGHTA and CDR2 is FQGTGA. DNA for the CDR3: TGTGCCGGCAGCTCATCCGGGACAGGGCAATCCGAGCAGTACTTC. Translating it yields CAGSSSGTGQSEQYF.

The J gene is TRBJ2-7, the V gene TRBV28; 7 positions match TRBD1. The CDR3 has 16 amino acids. V trimming: 4 bases; J trimming: 4 bases; junction bases outside the gene matches: 13. CDR1 and CDR2 (germline): MDHEN, SYDVKM. CDR3 sequence (DNA): TGTGCCAGCAGTTCACCAAGGACAGGAAACTTATACGAGCAGTACTTC. Protein sequence: CASSSPRTGNLYEQYF. The whole variable domain, filled in from reference TRBV28 and TRBJ2-7, reads DVKVTQSSRYLVKRTGEKVFLECVQDMDHENMFWYRQDPGLGLRLIYFSYDVKMKEKGDIPEGYSVSREKKERFSLILESASTNQTSMYLCASSSPRTGNLYEQYFGPGTRLTVT.

The chain uses TRBV29-1 and TRBJ2-5, with 12 bases matching TRBD1. In germline, CDR1 is SQVTM, CDR2 ANQGSEA. Trimming removed 6 bases from V and 3 bases from J; junction bases left unmatched: 2. There are 13 residues in the CDR3. The CDR3 sequence is CSVGTGGEETQYF. In DNA, the CDR3 is TGCAGCGTAGGGACAGGGGGCGAAGAGACCCAGTACTTC. The full variable domain, rest sourced from reference TRBV29-1 and TRBJ2-5, is SAVISQKPSRDICQRGTSLTIQCQVDSQVTMMFWYRQQPGQSLTLIATANQGSEATYESGFVIDKFPISRPNLTFSTLTVSNMSPEDSSIYLCSVGTGGEETQYFGPGTRLLVL.

This clonotype was observed a few times. CDR3 loop: CASSPQYVGSGNTIYF. For the CDR3, the DNA is TGCGCCAGCAGCCCACAGTACGTGGGGTCGGGAAACACCATATATTTT. The J gene is TRBJ1-3, the V gene TRBV4-3; D remains ambiguous. The CDR3 is 16 amino acids. V shed 4 bases and J shed 4 bases, with 17 bases lying between them. The V gene's germline CDR1 is LGHNA and CDR2 YSLEER.

In its sample, this clonotype was seen many times. The J gene is TRBJ1-2, the V gene TRBV7-2, with TRBD1 matching 9 bases. This CDR3 contains 14 residues. V shed 6 bases, J shed 4 bases, and the junction held 6 bases outside the gene matches. Germline V gene lookup returns CDR1 SGHTA and CDR2 FQGNSA. CDR3 sequence: CASSRTGVGYGYTF. In nucleotides, the CDR3 is TGTGCCAGCAGTCGGACAGGGGTTGGCTATGGCTACACCTTC.